What follows are 11 T cell receptor beta chains derived from one specimen sequenced in a study of cytomegalovirus exposure and HLA in healthy donors. This PCR relied on a set of 60 Vbeta primers and 13 Jbeta primers. Sequencing used immunoSEQ multiplex PCR; TCRdb keeps in-frame clones, though not all of them. The data show 81,000 or so clones, less than 65% seen once. Sequencing was performed on PBMCs. These receptors came from a woman aged 25 to 39 in good health and CMV-seropositive.

The chain employs TRBV6-5 and TRBJ1-2; D may be TRBD1 (6 bases). CDR1 is MNHEY and CDR2 is SVGAGI in the germline V gene. V was clipped by 5 bases and J by 2 bases, with 12 bases between them. This CDR3 spans 14 amino acids. CDR3 in amino acids: CASSPWTVNYGYTF. The CDR3 DNA reads TGTGCCAGCAGTCCTTGGACAGTCAACTATGGCTACACCTTC.

This clone was recorded only once. This chain links TRBV25-1 with TRBJ2-3; weak D call: TRBD1 (5 bases). CDR3 length equals 14 residues. Looked up from germline, CDR1 is MGHDK and CDR2 is SYGVNS. The V end was cut by 11 bases, the J end by 1 base, with 16 bases between. CDR3 residues: CACQGWRGTDTQYF. CDR3 bases: TGTGCCTGCCAGGGCTGGAGAGGCACAGATACGCAGTATTTT.

The chain carries TRBV9 and TRBJ1-1, with D possibly matching TRBD1 (6 bases). Germline CDR1 SGDLS, CDR2 YYNGEE. Trimming removed 4 bases at V and 5 bases at J, with 18 bases between. The CDR3 length is 15 residues. The CDR3 DNA sequence: TGTGCCAGCAGCAACAGAGCGGGGGCTTGGACTGAAGCTTTCTTT. This translates into CASSNRAGAWTEAFF.

In this sample, this clone turned up a few times. The V call is TRBV19, the J call TRBJ1-4; unclear D gene. Trimming cost V 4 bases and J 17 bases, with 20 bases left between them. This CDR3 is 13 amino acids long. Germline V gives CDR1 LNHDA, CDR2 SQIVND (reference sequence). CDR3 DNA: TGTGCCAGTAGTACTCCGGCGGCCCGTTACTTTTTTTTT. Protein product: CASSTPAARYFFF.

The J gene is TRBJ1-2, the V gene TRBV29-1; D remains unclear. This CDR3 spans 12 amino acids. The germline V gene encodes CDR1 SQVTM and CDR2 ANQGSEA. V was shortened by 4 bases and J by 4 bases, with 10 bases between the two germline ends. The CDR3 loop is CSVVDGFYGYTF. The CDR3 coding sequence is TGCAGCGTTGTAGACGGTTTCTATGGCTACACCTTC.

V and J are TRBV10-3 and TRBJ1-5, with 8 bases that match TRBD1. This CDR3 is 14 amino acids long. CDR1 and CDR2 from the germline V gene are ENHRY and SYGVKD. Trimming took 10 bases from V and 2 from J; bases not matched to a gene: 7. The CDR3: CATSGTGGNQPQHF. For the CDR3, the DNA is TGTGCCACCTCCGGGACAGGAGGCAATCAGCCCCAGCATTTT.

J is TRBJ2-7 and V is TRBV5-1; D is perhaps TRBD2 (6 bases). CDR1 SGHRS and CDR2 YFSETQ come from the germline V gene. The CDR3 spans 14 residues. V was trimmed by 5 bases and J by 5 bases, leaving 17 bases between them. The chain's CDR3 is CASSPSRGWDEQYF. The CDR3 DNA is TGCGCCAGCAGTCCCTCGCGGGGATGGGACGAGCAGTACTTC.

This clone came up a few times. V gene TRBV15 combines with J gene TRBJ2-1; D call uncertain. The germline V gene has CDR1 LNHNV and CDR2 YYDKDF (reference sequence). Trimming stripped 2 bases from V and 0 bases from J, with 14 bases between. The CDR3 spans 17 residues. Written as DNA, the CDR3 is TGTGCCACCAGCAGACCCCCCGAACCCGGCTCCTACAATGAGCAGTTCTTC. Protein sequence: CATSRPPEPGSYNEQFF.

This chain links TRBV6-4 with TRBJ1-2; D is perhaps TRBD1 (6 bases). Trimming shortened V by 2 bases and J by 4 bases, and 26 bases separated the two germline ends. CDR3 length: 19 amino acids. Germline lookup yields CDR1 MRHNA and CDR2 SNTAGT. The CDR3 region has the DNA TGTGCCAGCAGTGACAGCCTTTACCAGAGGGCAACAGGGATCTATGGCTACACCTTC. Its translation is CASSDSLYQRATGIYGYTF.

Only a few counts were recorded for this clone. This chain's CDR3 is CASRPGHPYGYTF. The CDR3 bases are TGTGCCAGCAGACCGGGACACCCTTATGGCTACACCTTC. The chain is built from TRBV6-1 and TRBJ1-2; a possible D gene is TRBD1 (6 bases). The CDR3 is 13 residues long. Trimming shortened V by 6 bases and J by 5 bases, and 13 bases separated the two germline ends. Germline assignment: CDR1 MNHNS and CDR2 SASEGT.

This rearrangement joins TRBV4-1 to TRBJ2-2; TRBD1 agrees at 7 bases. The CDR3 has 15 amino acids. CDR1 MGHRA and CDR2 YSYEKL come from the germline V gene. With 1 base clipped from V and 6 bases from J, the junction kept 5 bases outside the gene matches. The CDR3 protein is CASSQAITGAGELFF. CDR3 sequence (DNA): TGCGCCAGCAGCCAAGCGATAACAGGGGCCGGGGAGCTGTTTTTT.